This T cell receptor (beta chain) originates from a study of identical twins (TCRdb year 2016). About the study as a whole: To test whether fetal clonotypes persist, this study deep-sequenced TCR alpha and beta repertoires from monozygotic twins, from unrelated adults of various ages, and from cord blood. To rule out contamination, the twin experiments were replicated at different times with different library preparation protocols.

Every donor in the study was a healthy Caucasian. Three pairs of female monozygotic twins, all aged roughly 18 to 29 years, were included in the twin cohort. Positive isolation kits from Invitrogen were used to isolate the CD4+ and CD8+ T cell populations. CDR1 is given as SGHAT and CDR2 as FQNNGV, both from the germline V gene. Clipping removes 3 bases from V and 2 bases from J, with 7 as the unmatched junction base count. Including cysteine and phenylalanine, the CDR3 has 17 amino acids. Just the 51-base CDR3 DNA is kept, in frame starting at base 1. Points the paper makes about the study in general: Because the same donors could not be followed over many years, the conclusions relied on cross-sectional statistical analysis. Zero-insertion analyses could be partly confounded by invariant T cells such as MAIT and iNKT, though diverse VJ usage argued against such confounding for most clonotypes. Compared with coincidental sharing between unrelated individuals, out-of-frame TCR alpha sequences shared between twins had an excess of sequences with low generation probability. A weaker excess of twin sharing was found in beta out-of-frame sequences because the signal-to-noise ratio was lowered by fewer shared sequences. Fewer insertions were carried by abundant cord blood beta clonotypes, a similar but weaker trend appeared in young adult naive repertoires, and no such trend appeared in memory repertoires. Out-of-frame TCR alpha sharing in monozygotic twins was systematically underestimated by recombination models, whereas sharing between unrelated individuals was in agreement with the recombination models.

Libraries were made using 5' RACE. Sequencing instrument: Illumina HiSeq 2000. Template switching introduced a universal primer binding site; the final cDNA contained a unique molecular identifier, enabling accurate counting of TCR cDNA molecules. First-strand cDNA for TCR alpha and beta chains was synthesized from specific primers in the conserved constant-segment region. To control for contamination, each cDNA library was double barcoded with a SMART-Mk sample barcode plus Illumina barcodes. Two successive PCR steps introduced TruSeq adapter sequences along with Illumina sample barcodes. Sequencing of the TCR alpha and beta cDNA libraries was done on the Illumina HiSeq platform using custom primers. As for the original processing: MiGEC was used to process raw reads and extract unique molecular identifiers, and MiXCR was used to find CDR3 positions. For each individual, recombination models were inferred using an EM algorithm with the repgenHMM and IGoR tools. The tcR package in R was used for shared clonotype analysis, with sharing normalized by the product of cloneset sizes. Out-of-frame nonproductive sequences were analyzed to study raw recombination free of thymic and clonal selection effects. Using fastp at Q25 and MiXCR, TCRdb reprocessed the public reads and kept productive beta chains. Rows matching on CDR3 protein sequence are summarized as one entry with the most common DNA and genes. These V and J calls are TCRdb output, not the study's own analysis. A total of around 510,000 distinct CDR3 sequences appear in this sample, more than 13% of them only once. Approximately 0.9% of the sample is held by the ten biggest clonotypes.

In regard to this clonotype: The antigen this receptor binds is unknown. No clone much larger than this one lies a single base away; base qualities are absent.

These data also featured in a second study, about yellow fever vaccine responses in identical twins. That second report states: According to the authors, the vaccine-induced T cell response in identical twins seemed to be partly convergent and partly specific to each individual. The study precisely tracked vaccine-responding T cell clones in identical twins.

This chain joins TRBV11-2 to TRBJ2-1, and 10 bases in between align with TRBD2. The receptor comes from a woman between 18 and 29 years old in good health. Sequencing was performed on CD4+ T cells sorted from blood. This receptor carries the CDR3 CASSLRSGTSAYNEQFF. The DNA is as follows: TGTGCCAGCAGCTTGAGATCCGGGACTAGCGCCTACAATGAGCAGTTCTTC.